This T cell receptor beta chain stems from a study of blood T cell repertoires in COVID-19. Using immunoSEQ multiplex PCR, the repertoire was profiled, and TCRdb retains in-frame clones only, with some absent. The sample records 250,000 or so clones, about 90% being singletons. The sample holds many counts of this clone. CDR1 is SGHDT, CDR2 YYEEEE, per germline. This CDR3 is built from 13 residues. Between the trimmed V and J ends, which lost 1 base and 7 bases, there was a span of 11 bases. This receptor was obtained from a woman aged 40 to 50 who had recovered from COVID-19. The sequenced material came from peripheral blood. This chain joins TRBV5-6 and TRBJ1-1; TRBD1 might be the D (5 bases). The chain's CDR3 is CASSLLGGVEAFF. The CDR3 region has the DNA TGTGCCAGCAGCTTGTTGGGAGGGGTTGAAGCTTTCTTT.